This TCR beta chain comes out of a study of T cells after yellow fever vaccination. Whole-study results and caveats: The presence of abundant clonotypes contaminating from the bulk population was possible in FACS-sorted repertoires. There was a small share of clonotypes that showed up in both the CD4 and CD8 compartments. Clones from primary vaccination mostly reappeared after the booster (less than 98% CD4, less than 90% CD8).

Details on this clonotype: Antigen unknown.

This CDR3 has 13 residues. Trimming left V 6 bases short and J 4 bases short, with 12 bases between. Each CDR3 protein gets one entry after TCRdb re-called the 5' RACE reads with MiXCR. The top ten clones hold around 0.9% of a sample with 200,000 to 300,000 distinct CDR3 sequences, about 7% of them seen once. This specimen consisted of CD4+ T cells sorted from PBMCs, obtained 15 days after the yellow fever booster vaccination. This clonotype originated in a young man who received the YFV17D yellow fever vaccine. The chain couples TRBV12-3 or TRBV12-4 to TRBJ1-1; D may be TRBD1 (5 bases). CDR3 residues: CASRDQGVTEAFF. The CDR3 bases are TGTGCCAGCAGAGACCAGGGTGTCACTGAAGCTTTCTTT.